This is a list of T cell receptor beta chains from one sample in a study of T cell responses to AZD1222 COVID-19 vaccine. This table comes from immunoSEQ multiplex PCR, and its TCRdb copy is limited to in-frame clones, with some not included. The data contain fewer than 130,000 clones, roughly 92% of them seen just once; the ten biggest clones take up 7.8%. This sample comprised peripheral blood, obtained on day 0 of AZD1222 vaccination. These receptors all come from an adult in good health. The CDR3 runs from the conserved cysteine through the conserved F or W. The order of the fields is V gene, J gene, D gene, clone size, CDR3 protein, CDR3 DNA. D genes are given only for firm matches. Some rows mark clone size as missing; the rest say once, few, many or name a class of expanded clone.

>TRBV3-1/TRBV3-2|TRBJ1-5|-|-
CASSQGRRGLEPQHF
TGTGCCAGCAGCCAAGGAAGACGGGGGCTGGAGCCCCAGCATTTT
>TRBV5-1|TRBJ1-1|-|-
CASSLYKGSTEAFF
TGCGCCAGCAGCTTGTATAAGGGAAGCACTGAAGCTTTCTTT
>TRBV6-6|TRBJ1-1|-|-
CASRDGRMNTEAFF
TGTGCCAGCAGGGACGGACGCATGAACACTGAAGCTTTCTTT
>TRBV19|TRBJ1-5|TRBD1|-
CASSLTGTGFQPQHF
TGTGCCAGTAGTCTTACCGGGACAGGGTTTCAGCCCCAGCATTTT
>TRBV6-1|TRBJ2-7|-|-
CASSEIGITLYEQYF
TGTGCCAGCAGTGAAATAGGGATTACACTCTACGAGCAGTACTTC
>TRBV25-1|TRBJ1-4|-|once
CASADGLLNEKLFF
TGTGCCAGCGCCGACGGGCTCCTTAATGAAAAACTGTTTTTT
>TRBV19|TRBJ1-4|TRBD1|-
CASDRGRYEKLFF
TGTGCCAGCGACAGGGGGAGATATGAAAAACTGTTTTTT
>TRBV6-5|TRBJ1-5|-|-
CASSQGHSNQPQHF
TGTGCCAGCAGCCAGGGACATTCCAATCAGCCCCAGCATTTT
>TRBV18|TRBJ1-4|-|-
CASRGGEKLFF
TGTGCCAGCCGGGGGGGTGAAAAACTGTTTTTT
>TRBV28|TRBJ1-2|-|-
CASTVVQANYGYTF
TGTGCCAGCACCGTAGTCCAGGCTAACTATGGCTACACCTTC
>TRBV2|TRBJ2-5|TRBD2|-
CASSAVVAGGETQYF
TGTGCCAGCAGTGCGGTGGTAGCGGGGGGAGAGACCCAGTACTTC
>TRBV3-1/TRBV3-2|TRBJ1-1|-|-
CASSQRWGGTEAFF
TGTGCCAGCAGCCAACGCTGGGGAGGCACTGAAGCTTTCTTT
>TRBV18|TRBJ2-3|TRBD1|-
CASSPGQGVRDTQYF
TGTGCCAGCTCACCAGGGCAGGGGGTGAGGGATACGCAGTATTTT
>TRBV6-5|TRBJ1-2|TRBD1|-
CASSSQGGGNYGYTF
TGTGCCAGCAGTTCGCAGGGGGGAGGAAACTATGGCTACACCTTC
>TRBV5-1|TRBJ1-2|-|-
CASSPAGGNGYTF
TGCGCCAGCAGCCCGGCGGGGGGCAATGGCTACACCTTC
>TRBV10-3|TRBJ2-5|-|-
CATRGTQETQYF
TGTGCCACCCGGGGGACCCAAGAGACCCAGTACTTC
>TRBV27|TRBJ2-7|-|-
CASSLTQVPKDEQYF
TGTGCCAGCAGTTTAACCCAGGTCCCGAAGGACGAGCAGTACTTC
>TRBV9|TRBJ2-7|-|-
CASSVGGPGLDEQYF
TGTGCCAGCAGCGTAGGGGGGCCGGGGCTCGACGAGCAGTACTTC
>TRBV27|TRBJ2-5|-|-
CASSLSGHLQAQYF
TGTGCCAGCAGTTTATCGGGACACCTTCAGGCCCAGTACTTC
>TRBV14|TRBJ1-1|TRBD1|-
CASSRGRGSATEAFF
TGTGCCAGCAGCCGGGGCAGGGGGAGTGCGACTGAAGCTTTCTTT
>TRBV27|TRBJ2-5|TRBD2|-
CASSLGRASGGPGQETQYF
TGTGCCAGCAGTCTGGGGAGGGCTAGCGGGGGGCCGGGCCAAGAGACCCAGTACTTC
>TRBV5-1|TRBJ2-7|-|-
CASSFTSYEQYF
TGCGCCAGCAGCTTTACCTCCTACGAGCAGTACTTC
>TRBV11-3|TRBJ2-3|TRBD2|-
CASSWTSGTDTQYF
TGTGCCAGCAGCTGGACTAGTGGCACAGATACGCAGTATTTT
>TRBV18|TRBJ1-5|-|few
CASSPEGGLGQPQHF
TGTGCCAGCTCACCAGAGGGAGGGCTGGGACAGCCCCAGCATTTT